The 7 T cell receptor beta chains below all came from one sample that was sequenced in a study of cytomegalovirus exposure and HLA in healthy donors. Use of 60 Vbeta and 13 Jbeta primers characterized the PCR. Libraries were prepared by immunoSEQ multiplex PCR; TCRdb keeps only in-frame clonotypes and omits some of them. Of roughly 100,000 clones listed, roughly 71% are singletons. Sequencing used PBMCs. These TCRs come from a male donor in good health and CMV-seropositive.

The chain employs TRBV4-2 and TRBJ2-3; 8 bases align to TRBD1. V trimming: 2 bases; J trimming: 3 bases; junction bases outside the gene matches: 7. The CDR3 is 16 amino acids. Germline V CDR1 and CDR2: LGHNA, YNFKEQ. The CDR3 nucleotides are TGTGCCAGCAGCCAAACCAGGGGGCTGGGGACAGATACGCAGTATTTT. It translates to CASSQTRGLGTDTQYF.

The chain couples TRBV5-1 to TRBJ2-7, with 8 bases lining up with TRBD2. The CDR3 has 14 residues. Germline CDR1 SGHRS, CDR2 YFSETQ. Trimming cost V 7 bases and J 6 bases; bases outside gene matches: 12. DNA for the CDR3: TGCGCCAGCGCACCGGGACTAGGGATCGGCGAGCAGTACTTC. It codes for CASAPGLGIGEQYF.

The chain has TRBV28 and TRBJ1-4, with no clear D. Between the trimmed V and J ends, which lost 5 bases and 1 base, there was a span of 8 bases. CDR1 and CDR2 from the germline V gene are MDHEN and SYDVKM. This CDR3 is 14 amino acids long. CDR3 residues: CASSVFGTNEKLFF. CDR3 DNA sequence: TGTGCCAGCAGTGTCTTCGGAACTAATGAAAAACTGTTTTTT.

DNA for the CDR3: TGTGCCAGCAGCCGGGGGGGAGAGACTTTCTTT. Protein product: CASSRGGETFF. V usage is TRBV5-4 and J usage is TRBJ1-1; D is possibly TRBD1 (5 bases). CDR3 length: 11 amino acids. V was cut by 4 bases and J by 12 bases, with 13 bases left in between. Germline V gene sequence: CDR1 SGHNT, CDR2 YYREEE (reference sequence).

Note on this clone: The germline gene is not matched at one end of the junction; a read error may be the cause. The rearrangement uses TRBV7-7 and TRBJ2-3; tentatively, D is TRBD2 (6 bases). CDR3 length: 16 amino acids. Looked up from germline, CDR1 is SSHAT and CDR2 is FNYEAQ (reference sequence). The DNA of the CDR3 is TGTGCTAGCAGCGGGCGGGACTGTACTAGCACAGATACGCAGTATTTT. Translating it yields CASSGRDCTSTDTQYF.

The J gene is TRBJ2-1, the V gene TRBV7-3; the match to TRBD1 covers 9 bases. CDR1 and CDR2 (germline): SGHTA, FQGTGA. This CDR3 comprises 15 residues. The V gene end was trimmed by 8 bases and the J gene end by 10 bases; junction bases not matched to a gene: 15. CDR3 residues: CASAYSGTGKEEQFF. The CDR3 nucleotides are TGTGCCAGCGCCTACTCCGGGACAGGGAAGGAGGAGCAGTTCTTC.

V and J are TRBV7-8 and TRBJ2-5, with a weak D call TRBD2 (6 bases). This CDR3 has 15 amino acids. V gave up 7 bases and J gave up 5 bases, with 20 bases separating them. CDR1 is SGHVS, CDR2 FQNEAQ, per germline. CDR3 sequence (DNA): TGTGCCAGCAAGGGGCTAAGGGAAGGAGGGGAGACCCAGTACTTC. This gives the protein CASKGLREGGETQYF.